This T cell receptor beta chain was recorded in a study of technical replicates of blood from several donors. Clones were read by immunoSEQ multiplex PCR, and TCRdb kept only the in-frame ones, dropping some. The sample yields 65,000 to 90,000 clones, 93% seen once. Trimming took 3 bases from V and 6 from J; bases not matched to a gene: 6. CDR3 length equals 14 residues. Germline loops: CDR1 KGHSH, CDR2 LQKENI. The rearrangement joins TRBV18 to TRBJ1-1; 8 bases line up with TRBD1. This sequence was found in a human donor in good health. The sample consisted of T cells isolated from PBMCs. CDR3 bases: TGTGCCAGCTCACCGTTACAACAGGGGGCTGAAGCTTTCTTT. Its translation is CASSPLQQGAEAFF. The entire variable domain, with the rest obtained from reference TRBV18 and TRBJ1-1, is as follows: NAGVMQNPRHLVRRRGQEARLRCSPMKGHSHVYWYRQLPEEGLKFMVYLQKENIIDESGMPKERFSAEFPKEGPSILRIQQVVRGDSAAYFCASSPLQQGAEAFFGQGTRLTVV.